The clone carrying this T cell receptor beta chain was recorded at least ten times. This record comes from a study of Graves' ophthalmopathy and Graves' hyperthyroidism. The sequenced template was RNA, covering the TCR beta CDR3 region. Amplification began with first-round RT-PCR using HTBI primers, then second-round multiplex PCR was performed. One entry per CDR3 protein, called by TCRdb with MiXCR from the multiplex PCR reads. The sample shows under 250,000 distinct CDR3 sequences, 25% to 30% of them seen only once. Sequenced material: peripheral blood. This receptor was taken from a man in his forties or fifties with Graves' ophthalmopathy.

The CDR3 DNA follows: TGCAGTGCCAGAACAGGTCCTACCCCCGAAGCTTTCTTT. Protein: CSARTGPTPEAFF. This rearrangement joins TRBV20-1 to TRBJ1-1, with D possibly TRBD1 on 5 matching bases. Germline lookup yields CDR1 DFQATT and CDR2 SNEGSKA (reference sequence). This CDR3 has 13 residues. V gave up 6 bases and J gave up 8 bases, with 19 bases separating them.